A single sample is the source of the 5 T cell receptor beta chains below, sequenced in a study of T cells in Graves' hyperthyroidism and ophthalmopathy. Amplification of TCR beta CDR3 regions used RNA as the template. HTBI primers were used for first-round RT-PCR of the TCR CDR3. One entry per CDR3 protein, called by TCRdb with MiXCR from the multiplex PCR reads. The data hold about 500,000 distinct CDR3 sequences, with roughly a sixth observed a single time. Sample: blood. The receptors were gathered from a woman under 30 with Graves' hyperthyroidism.

The J gene is TRBJ2-7, the V gene TRBV20-1, with 8 bases aligning to TRBD2. In germline, CDR1 is DFQATT, CDR2 SNEGSKA (reference sequence). The trim removed 5 bases at V and 2 bases at J, leaving 5 bases unmatched. The CDR3 spans 13 residues. The CDR3 here is CSALLAEPYEQYF. DNA for the CDR3: TGCAGTGCTCTACTAGCGGAGCCCTACGAGCAGTACTTC.

In this sample, this clonotype turned up many times. This chain joins TRBV20-1 and TRBJ1-2; 8 bases are a match to TRBD1. This CDR3 spans 14 amino acids. Per germline, CDR1 DFQATT and CDR2 SNEGSKA (reference sequence). V was pared by 2 bases and J by 6 bases, with 8 bases of the junction left unmatched. The CDR3 region has the DNA TGCAGTGCTAGACGCACAGGGGGGCATCATGGCTACACCTTC. As protein: CSARRTGGHHGYTF.

At least ten counts were recorded for this clonotype. The junction differs from germline at one of its ends, possibly a read error. The genes are TRBV7-8 and TRBJ1-5; perhaps TRBD1 as D (6 bases). Germline CDR1 and CDR2: SGHVS and FQNEAQ. CDR3 length: 15 amino acids. The CDR3 DNA follows: TGCGCCAGCAGCTTGGAGGACAGTAGCAATCAGCCCCAGCATTTT. Translated: CASSLEDSSNQPQHF.

This sequence joins TRBV7-2 and TRBJ2-5; 7 bases fit TRBD1. V trimming: 5 bases; J trimming: 2 bases; junction bases outside the gene matches: 5. This CDR3 is built from 14 residues. In germline, CDR1 is SGHTA, CDR2 FQGNSA. The CDR3 sequence is CASSPGGRQETQYF. CDR3 DNA: TGTGCCAGCAGCCCAGGGGGACGACAAGAGACCCAGTACTTC.

This clonotype was detected a few times. The V gene is TRBV6-2 or TRBV6-3, the J gene TRBJ2-2, with 11 bases lining up with TRBD2. The CDR3 runs to 18 residues. V was pared by 11 bases and J by 0 bases, with 14 bases of the junction left unmatched. Germline values: CDR1 MNHEY, CDR2 SVGEGT. This chain's CDR3 is CAGSGSSGGLANTGELFF. CDR3 in DNA: TGTGCCGGATCGGGGTCTAGCGGGGGGCTAGCGAACACCGGGGAGCTGTTTTTT.